Below, 29 T cell receptor beta chains from the same sample are listed, as sequenced in a study of low-dose radiotherapy and immunotherapy resistance in tumors (dated by TCRdb to between 2020 and 2023). First-strand cDNA was synthesized using Superscript III and a set of TRAV- and TRBV-specific primers, so that both TCRalpha and TCRbeta chains were covered. TCRs were amplified with Phusion for around 18 PCR cycles, with a constant-region primer paired with the adapter attached to the V primers. TCRdb redid the processing of the public reads, applying fastp at Q25 and MiXCR, and retained in-frame beta chains. Rows with one shared CDR3 protein collapse into an entry with the most common genes and DNA. This sample has nearly 7,500 distinct CDR3 sequences in its table, and approximately 82% of those were observed once. About 6% of the sample is held by the ten biggest clonotypes. Receptor source: a human donor with advanced metastatic prostate, ovarian, gallbladder or colorectal cancer (not recorded which). This table probably holds off-target reads from a library built for another chain.

This chain uses TRBV7-2 with TRBJ2-1; no firm D call. The CDR3 loop spans 12 amino acids. V was trimmed by 2 bases and J by 8 bases, leaving 7 bases between them. Germline assignment: CDR1 SGHTA and CDR2 FQGNSA. DNA of the CDR3: TGTGCCAGCAGCTTACAGGTCGATGAGCAGTTCTTC. This encodes CASSLQVDEQFF.

The sample holds a few counts of this clonotype. The CDR3 region is CASSPGQVGVSPLHF. DNA of the CDR3: TGTGCCAGCAGTCCAGGACAGGTCGGAGTTTCACCCCTCCACTTT. The V gene is TRBV5-6, the J gene TRBJ1-6; TRBD1 matches at 7 bases. There are 15 residues in the CDR3. From germline, CDR1 is SGHDT and CDR2 YYEEEE. V dropped 5 bases and J dropped 9; count of bases not matched to a gene: 11.

The genes are TRBV12-3 or TRBV12-4 and TRBJ2-5; D call uncertain. CDR3 size: 11 residues. Trimming took off 6 bases at V and 5 bases at J, with 7 bases between the two ends. CDR3 bases: TGTGCCAGCAGCCTATCGGAGACCCAGTACTTC. Protein: CASSLSETQYF.

The V and J genes are TRBV6-1 and TRBJ2-1; TRBD2 aligns across 12 bases. The CDR3 contains 16 residues. The V gene's germline CDR1 is MNHNS and CDR2 SASEGT. The ends lost 6 bases at V and 2 bases at J; junction bases unmatched: 5. DNA for the CDR3: TGTGCCAGCAGATTGACTAGCGGGGGACCCTACAATGAGCAGTTCTTC. Its translation is CASRLTSGGPYNEQFF.

The J gene is TRBJ2-3, the V gene TRBV5-1, with D unresolved. V was cut by 0 bases and J by 2 bases, with 7 bases left in between. The CDR3 spans 14 residues. Per germline, CDR1 SGHRS and CDR2 YFSETQ. The CDR3 region has the DNA TGCGCCAGCAGCTTGGGGGGAATCACAGATACGCAGTATTTT. Translating gives CASSLGGITDTQYF.

This chain connects TRBV11-2 to TRBJ2-5; D remains unclear. Trimming removed 1 base from V and 5 bases from J, with 11 bases in between. The germline CDR1 and CDR2 sequences are SGHAT and FQNNGV. The CDR3 is 14 amino acids. DNA for the CDR3: TGTGCCAGCAGCTTAGGGCAAAAATGGGAGACCCAGTACTTC. Protein sequence: CASSLGQKWETQYF.

The chain couples TRBV7-3 to TRBJ2-5, with D maybe TRBD2 (7 bases). V shed 6 bases and J shed 3 bases, with 11 bases lying between them. The CDR3 is 13 amino acids. Germline V gene data show CDR1 as SGHTA and CDR2 as FQGTGA. The CDR3 protein is CASSRGAEETQYF. CDR3 bases: TGTGCCAGCAGTCGGGGGGCCGAAGAGACCCAGTACTTC. The whole variable domain, filled in from reference TRBV7-3 and TRBJ2-5, reads GAGVSQTPSNKVTEKGKYVELRCDPISGHTALYWYRQSLGQGPEFLIYFQGTGAADDSGLPNDRFFAVRPEGSVSTLKIQRTERGDSAVYLCASSRGAEETQYFGPGTRLLVL.

This chain connects TRBV5-1 to TRBJ1-4, with TRBD1 as a possible D gene (5 bases). The CDR3 has 15 amino acids. V shed 4 bases and J shed 1 base, with 11 bases lying between them. Germline V lookup: CDR1 SGHRS, CDR2 YFSETQ. The CDR3 DNA reads as TGCGCCAGCAGCCTAGGAAGGGGAACTAATGAAAAACTGTTTTTT. This translates into CASSLGRGTNEKLFF.

Regarding this clonotype: The germline gene is not matched at one end of the junction; a read error may be the cause. The chain is built from TRBV5-1 and TRBJ1-2; D is unclear. Germline CDR1 SGHRS, CDR2 YFSETQ. The CDR3 has 14 amino acids. CDR3 sequence: CASSLDSDNYGYTF. The CDR3 DNA reads as TGTGCCAGCAGCTTGGACTCGGACAACTATGGCTACACCTTC.

This chain uses TRBV6-5 with TRBJ1-2, with a tentative D call TRBD1 (6 bases). The CDR3 totals 15 residues. Germline assignment: CDR1 MNHEY and CDR2 SVGAGI. V lost 0 bases and J lost 5, with 13 bases in between. The CDR3: CASSYSAGVLYGYTF. The CDR3 DNA follows: TGTGCCAGCAGTTACTCGGCAGGGGTCCTTTATGGCTACACCTTC.

The chain couples TRBV3-1 to TRBJ2-1, with D perhaps TRBD2 (5 bases). The CDR3 loop spans 13 amino acids. The germline V and J ends were trimmed by 2 bases and 9 bases, with 11 bases remaining between them. CDR1 and CDR2 (germline): LGHDT, YNNKEL (reference sequence). The CDR3 DNA is TGTGCCAGCAGCCAATACACGGCGGGTGAGCAGTTCTTC. Its translation is CASSQYTAGEQFF.

J is TRBJ2-7 and V is TRBV5-1, with D unclear. Trimming shortened V by 4 bases and J by 2 bases, and 10 bases separated the two germline ends. The CDR3 is 13 amino acids. Per germline, CDR1 SGHRS and CDR2 YFSETQ. The CDR3 DNA follows: TGCGCCAGCAGCATGAGACGGACCTACGAGCAGTACTTC. Its translation: CASSMRRTYEQYF. Full variable domain (rest looked up from reference TRBV5-1 and TRBJ2-7): KAGVTQTPRYLIKTRGQQVTLSCSPISGHRSVSWYQQTPGQGLQFLFEYFSETQRNKGNFPGRFSGRQFSNSRSEMNVSTLELGDSALYLCASSMRRTYEQYFGPGTRLTVT.

V gene TRBV2 combines with J gene TRBJ1-2; the D is unclear. The V gene's germline CDR1 is SNHLY and CDR2 FYNNEI. The V and J ends lost 0 bases and 6 bases respectively, with 14 bases between them. The CDR3 spans 15 residues. Here the CDR3 DNA reads TGTGCCAGCAGTGAAGCGCCACTCTTAGAGGATGGCTACACCTTC. Its protein is CASSEAPLLEDGYTF.

The chain couples TRBV6-1 to TRBJ1-5, with D perhaps TRBD1 (5 bases). This CDR3 is 20 amino acids long. Trimming removed 0 bases at V and 3 bases at J, with 24 bases between. CDR1 MNHNS and CDR2 SASEGT come from the germline V gene. The CDR3 loop is CASSEARRGYLRISNQPQHF. The CDR3 DNA is TGTGCCAGCAGTGAAGCGCGAAGGGGCTACCTCCGTATCTCCAATCAGCCCCAGCATTTT.

The rearrangement joins TRBV29-1 to TRBJ2-7; D uncertain. CDR1 is SQVTM, CDR2 ANQGSEA, per germline. CDR3 size: 12 residues. V lost 3 bases and J 2 bases, leaving 8 bases between the germline ends. CDR3 sequence reads: CSVDKGTYEQYF. In DNA form, the CDR3 reads TGCAGCGTTGATAAGGGTACCTACGAGCAGTACTTC.

The chain recombines TRBV18 with TRBJ2-4; D possibly corresponds to TRBD2 (6 bases). Trimming took 3 bases from V and 4 from J, leaving 13 bases between them. CDR3 size: 15 residues. Germline V lookup: CDR1 KGHSH, CDR2 LQKENI. This chain's CDR3 is CASSPFAGKKNIQYF. The CDR3 bases are TGTGCCAGCTCACCGTTCGCGGGGAAAAAAAACATTCAGTACTTC.

The V gene is TRBV6-1, the J gene TRBJ2-3; a possible D gene is TRBD2 (5 bases). The CDR3 sequence is 15 residues long. The germline V gene has CDR1 MNHNS and CDR2 SASEGT. V lost 2 bases to trimming and J lost 0 bases, with 9 bases between them. The CDR3 coding sequence is TGTGCCAGCAGTGAATGGCTAGCTAGCACAGATACGCAGTATTTT. Amino acids: CASSEWLASTDTQYF.

This chain connects TRBV11-2 to TRBJ1-2; no clear D. The CDR3 length is 13 residues. V gave up 8 bases and J gave up 0 bases, with 10 bases separating them. Germline loops: CDR1 SGHAT, CDR2 FQNNGV. The chain's CDR3 is CASSVRANYGYTF. The CDR3 region has the DNA TGTGCCAGCTCAGTAAGAGCTAACTATGGCTACACCTTC. The full variable domain, completed using reference TRBV11-2 and TRBJ1-2, is EAGVAQSPRYKIIEKRQSVAFWCNPISGHATLYWYQQILGQGPKLLIQFQNNGVVDDSQLPKDRFSAERLKGVDSTLKIQPAKLEDSAVYLCASSVRANYGYTFGSGTRLTVV.

The J gene is TRBJ1-1, the V gene TRBV6-2 or TRBV6-3; a weak D match, TRBD1 (5 bases). This CDR3 is built from 12 residues. V gave up 9 bases and J gave up 8 bases, with 16 bases separating them. The germline V gene encodes CDR1 MNHEY and CDR2 SVGEGT. The DNA of the CDR3 is TGTGCCAGTGACAGTTCCAGACGAGAAGCTTTCTTT. Its protein product is CASDSSRREAFF.

The gene calls are TRBV5-3 and TRBJ1-6, with 8 bases fitting TRBD1. TRBV5-3 is flagged as an ORF with uncertain function. V gave up 10 bases and J gave up 5 bases; unmatched junction bases: 2. CDR3 size: 12 residues. The CDR3 region has the DNA TGTGCCGGGGGACAGGATAATTCACCCCTCCACTTT. This translates into CAGGQDNSPLHF.

This clonotype has just one count. The CDR3 DNA reads as TGCGCCAGCAGCTTTGGCGGGGGAAACTACAATGAGCAGTTCTTC. Amino acids: CASSFGGGNYNEQFF. The V call is TRBV5-1, the J call TRBJ2-1; TRBD2 agrees at 7 bases. The CDR3 is 15 amino acids. The V gene's germline CDR1 is SGHRS and CDR2 YFSETQ. The V segment lost 2 bases and the J segment 3 bases; nucleotides outside the gene matches: 5.

Only a few counts were recorded for this clonotype. The genes are TRBV6-6 and TRBJ2-7; TRBD1 might be the D (5 bases). The CDR3 is made up of 14 amino acids. Germline V gene sequence: CDR1 MNHNY, CDR2 SVGAGI (reference sequence). The V gene lost 0 bases and the J gene lost 1 base, with 7 bases spanning the gap. CDR3 residues: CASSYSRESYEQYF. The CDR3, as DNA: TGTGCCAGCAGTTACTCCAGGGAATCCTACGAGCAGTACTTC.

The V gene is TRBV6-8, the J gene TRBJ2-7, with 10 bases lining up with TRBD1. Germline V gene lookup returns CDR1 MNHGY and CDR2 SAAAGT. This CDR3 region has 13 residues. The J segment lost 6 bases and the V segment lost 2 bases, leaving 1 base of the junction unmatched. CDR3 nucleotide sequence: TGTGCCAGCAGTTACCGGACAGGGGGCGAGCAGTACTTC. Translated, it gives CASSYRTGGEQYF.

This sequence joins TRBV11-2 and TRBJ2-2; D gene unclear. The CDR3 has 14 residues. CDR1 is SGHAT and CDR2 is FQNNGV in the germline V gene. Trimming pared 5 bases from V and 6 bases from J, leaving 13 bases between. As DNA, the CDR3 is TGTGCCAGCAGCACCCAGGTGGGGTCCGGGGAGCTGTTTTTT. Its protein product is CASSTQVGSGELFF. The full variable domain, completed using reference TRBV11-2 and TRBJ2-2, is EAGVAQSPRYKIIEKRQSVAFWCNPISGHATLYWYQQILGQGPKLLIQFQNNGVVDDSQLPKDRFSAERLKGVDSTLKIQPAKLEDSAVYLCASSTQVGSGELFFGEGSRLTVL.

The gene calls are TRBV12-3 or TRBV12-4 and TRBJ2-7; D gene unclear. V lost 6 bases and J 2 bases, leaving 8 bases between the germline ends. This CDR3 contains 12 residues. The CDR3 spells CASSPGPYEQYF. CDR3 DNA sequence: TGTGCCAGCAGCCCTGGCCCCTACGAGCAGTACTTC.

The rearrangement uses TRBV29-1 and TRBJ2-2; either TRBD1 or TRBD2 may fit D (6 bases each). The V end was cut by 3 bases, the J end by 2 bases, with 13 bases between. The CDR3 is 15 amino acids. The germline V gene encodes CDR1 SQVTM and CDR2 ANQGSEA. The CDR3, as DNA: TGCAGCGTTGAGGAGGGGGGTGCAAACACCGGGGAGCTGTTTTTT. Translation: CSVEEGGANTGELFF.

About this clonotype itself: At one end, the junction sequence differs from germline, possibly due to a read error. The chain carries TRBV6-5 and TRBJ2-7; no reliable D call. The CDR3 spans 11 residues. Germline V gene lookup returns CDR1 MNHEY and CDR2 SVGAGI. CDR3 sequence reads: CASSYSHEQYF. In DNA, the CDR3 is TGTGCCAGCAGTTACTCCCACGAGCAGTACTTC.

The rearrangement joins TRBV5-4 to TRBJ1-1; D perhaps matches TRBD1 (6 bases). The CDR3 has 15 amino acids. Looked up from germline, CDR1 is SGHNT and CDR2 is YYREEE (reference sequence). Trimming pared 5 bases from V and 6 bases from J, leaving 20 bases between. The CDR3 DNA reads TGTGCCAGCAGACCGTCACAGGGTTCTTTTGCTGAAGCTTTCTTT. Amino acids: CASRPSQGSFAEAFF.

The rearrangement joins TRBV3-1 to TRBJ2-1, with D hard to call. The CDR3 extends over 13 amino acids. CDR1 and CDR2 (germline): LGHDT, YNNKEL (reference sequence). V gave up 3 bases and J gave up 7 bases, with 10 bases separating them. The CDR3 sequence is CASSQGYMNEQFF. The CDR3 nucleotides are TGTGCCAGCAGCCAGGGTTATATGAATGAGCAGTTCTTC.